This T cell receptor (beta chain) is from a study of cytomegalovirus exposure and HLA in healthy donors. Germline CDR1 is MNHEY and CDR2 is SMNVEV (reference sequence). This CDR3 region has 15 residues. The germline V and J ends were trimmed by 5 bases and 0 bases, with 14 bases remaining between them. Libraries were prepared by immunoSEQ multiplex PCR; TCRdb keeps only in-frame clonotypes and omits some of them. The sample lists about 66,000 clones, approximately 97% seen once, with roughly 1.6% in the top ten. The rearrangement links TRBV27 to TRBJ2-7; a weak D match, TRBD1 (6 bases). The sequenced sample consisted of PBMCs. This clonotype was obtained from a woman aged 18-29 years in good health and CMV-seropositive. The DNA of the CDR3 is TGTGCCAGCAGTCAACTAATGACAGGCTCCTACGAGCAGTACTTC. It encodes CASSQLMTGSYEQYF.